A single sample is the source of the 10 T cell receptor beta chains below, sequenced in a study of blood T cell repertoires in COVID-19. The method was immunoSEQ multiplex PCR; TCRdb's version includes in-frame clones alone and lacks a portion of them. In the table there are tens of thousands of clones, 80% to 90% of which are singletons. The sample comprised peripheral blood. These receptors were obtained from a man aged 55 to 70 with acute or convalescent COVID-19.

The gene calls are TRBV9 and TRBJ2-1; 8 bases are shared with TRBD2. CDR3 length equals 15 residues. V gave up 3 bases and J gave up 9 bases; unmatched junction bases: 11. Germline values: CDR1 SGDLS, CDR2 YYNGEE. The CDR3 nucleotides read TGTGCCAGCAGCGGCGGGGGGCGAATGACAAGTGAGCAGTTCTTC. This sequence encodes CASSGGGRMTSEQFF. Supplemented by reference TRBV9 and TRBJ2-1, the full variable domain reads DSGVTQTPKHLITATGQRVTLRCSPRSGDLSVYWYQQSLDQGLQFLIQYYNGEERAKGNILERFSAQQFPDLHSELNLSSLELGDSALYFCASSGGGRMTSEQFFGPGTRLTVL.

The genes are TRBV12-5 and TRBJ1-6; TRBD1 matches at 7 bases. The CDR3 has 20 amino acids. In germline, CDR1 is LGHNT, CDR2 FRNRAP. V was pared by 1 base and J by 2 bases, with 14 bases of the junction left unmatched. CDR3 residues: CASGLESGTAPEAYNSPLHF. In DNA form, the CDR3 reads TGTGCTAGTGGTTTGGAATCCGGGACAGCCCCGGAGGCCTATAATTCACCCCTCCACTTT. The full variable domain, in which reference TRBV12-5 and TRBJ1-6 provide the parts outside the CDR3, is DARVTQTPRHKVTEMGQEVTMRCQPILGHNTVFWYRQTMMQGLELLAYFRNRAPLDDSGMPKDRFSAEMPDATLATLKIQPSEPRDSAVYFCASGLESGTAPEAYNSPLHFGNGTRLTVT.

The V and J genes are TRBV6-1 and TRBJ2-3; D is possibly TRBD1 (6 bases). Per the germline V gene, CDR1 is MNHNS and CDR2 is SASEGT. V lost 4 bases, J lost 7 bases, and 21 bases lay in between. The CDR3 covers 16 residues. CDR3 DNA: TGTGCCAGCAGTGGACCGGGTGACAGGAAGTTTTATACGCAGTATTTT. As protein: CASSGPGDRKFYTQYF.

The chain employs TRBV19 and TRBJ2-7; weak D call: TRBD2 (6 bases). V lost 6 bases and J 5 bases, leaving 17 bases between the germline ends. CDR1 is LNHDA, CDR2 SQIVND, per germline (reference sequence). The CDR3 extends over 14 amino acids. CDR3 sequence: CASSLGGPPNEQYF. In DNA, the CDR3 is TGTGCCAGTAGCCTCGGGGGTCCTCCTAACGAGCAGTACTTC.

The rearrangement joins TRBV2 to TRBJ1-3, with D hard to call. V was pared by 5 bases and J by 0 bases, with 14 bases between. Looked up from germline, CDR1 is SNHLY and CDR2 is FYNNEI. The CDR3 contains 16 residues. CDR3: CASSHPGRNSGNTIYF. The CDR3 DNA is TGTGCCAGCAGTCATCCGGGGAGGAACTCTGGAAACACCATATATTTT.

This chain uses TRBV28 with TRBJ1-1; TRBD1 matches 7 bases. Per germline, CDR1 MDHEN and CDR2 SYDVKM. The V segment lost 9 bases and the J segment 5 bases; nucleotides outside the gene matches: 21. The CDR3 spans 17 residues. The CDR3 DNA sequence: TGTGCCAGTTCTCTTTATCCGACAGGGAGAACGGGAACTGAAGCTTTCTTT. As protein: CASSLYPTGRTGTEAFF.

This chain connects TRBV10-3 to TRBJ2-1; D remains unclear. The CDR3 loop spans 14 amino acids. Trimming cost V 8 bases and J 0 bases, with 11 bases left between them. Germline CDR1 ENHRY, CDR2 SYGVKD. The CDR3 is CAISDFSSYNEQFF. DNA for the CDR3: TGTGCCATCTCTGACTTCAGCTCCTACAATGAGCAGTTCTTC.

The chain has TRBV24-1 and TRBJ1-1, with D possibly TRBD1 on 6 matching bases. V shed 2 bases and J shed 6 bases, with 12 bases lying between them. The CDR3 is made up of 14 amino acids. CDR1 KGHDR and CDR2 SFDVKD come from the germline V gene. CDR3 sequence reads: CATSDSRQASEAFF. CDR3 DNA: TGTGCCACCAGTGATTCGCGACAGGCCTCTGAAGCTTTCTTT.

The chain has TRBV30 and TRBJ1-2; 10 bases map to TRBD1. The ends lost 1 base at V and 8 bases at J; junction bases unmatched: 10. Germline CDR1 GTSNPN, CDR2 SVGIG (reference sequence). The CDR3 has 15 residues. In nucleotides, the CDR3 is TGTGCCTGGAGTGCCCCGGGACAGGGGATAAGCGGCTACACCTTC. This codes for CAWSAPGQGISGYTF.

The chain uses TRBV15 and TRBJ1-3; no reliable D call. The CDR3 consists of 11 residues. CDR1 is LNHNV, CDR2 YYDKDF, per germline (reference sequence). The CDR3 coding sequence is TGTGCTACGGGGACTGGAAACACCATATATTTT. This gives the protein CATGTGNTIYF.